Given below is one T cell receptor beta chain in context. The antigen is not known. Using immunoSEQ multiplex PCR, the repertoire was profiled, and TCRdb retains in-frame clones only, with some absent. The repertoire holds around 200,000 clones, with around 70% as singletons. This record belongs to a study of cytotoxic CD8 clonotypes in ibrutinib-treated CLL. For the study at large: Across samples, productive templates numbered 255,043 and productive rearrangements reached 94,082 on average. Overall study findings and caveats: Higher clonality was seen at ibrutinib response and a return toward baseline at progression. The clonality rise at ibrutinib response reflected private clonotype expansion.

Germline CDR1 is ENHRY and CDR2 is SYGVKD. CDR3 length equals 15 residues. J lost 6 bases, V lost 6 bases, and 11 bases had no gene match. The chain couples TRBV10-3 to TRBJ2-1, with TRBD1 matching over 7 bases. The sequencing here drew on PBMCs, taken after 12 months of ibrutinib treatment. The receptor's source is a human donor with chronic lymphocytic leukemia. CDR3 amino acids: CAISIGGASSNEQFF. CDR3 in DNA: TGTGCCATCAGCATAGGGGGCGCCTCGTCCAATGAGCAGTTCTTC.